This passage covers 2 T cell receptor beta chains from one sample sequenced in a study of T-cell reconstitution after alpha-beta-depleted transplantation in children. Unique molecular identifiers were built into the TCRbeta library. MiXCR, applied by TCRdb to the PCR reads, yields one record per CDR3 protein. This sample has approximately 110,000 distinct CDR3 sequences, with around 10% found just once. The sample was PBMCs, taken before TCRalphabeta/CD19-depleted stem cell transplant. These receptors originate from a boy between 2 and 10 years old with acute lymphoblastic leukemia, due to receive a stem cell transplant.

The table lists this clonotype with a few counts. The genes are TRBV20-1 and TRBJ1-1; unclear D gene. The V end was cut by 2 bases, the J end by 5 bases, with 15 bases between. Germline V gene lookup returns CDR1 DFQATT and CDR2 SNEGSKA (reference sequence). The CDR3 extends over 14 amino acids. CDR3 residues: CSARTRGGRTEAFF. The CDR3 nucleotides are TGCAGTGCTAGAACCCGCGGAGGTAGAACTGAAGCTTTCTTT.

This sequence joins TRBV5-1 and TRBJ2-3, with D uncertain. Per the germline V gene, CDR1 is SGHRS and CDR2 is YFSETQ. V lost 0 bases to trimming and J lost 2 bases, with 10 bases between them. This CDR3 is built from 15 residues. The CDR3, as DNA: TGCGCCAGCAGCTTGGCAAGGCAGAACACAGATACGCAGTATTTT. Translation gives CASSLARQNTDTQYF.